Listed below are T cell receptor beta chains from one sample, sequenced in a study of OX40 agonist ivuxolimab in advanced cancers. This table comes from immunoSEQ multiplex PCR, and its TCRdb copy is limited to in-frame clones, with some not included. The data show fewer than 90,000 clones, around 88% seen once. The source material was CD4+ or CD8+ T cells sorted from blood, sampled in a trial of the OX40 agonist ivuxolimab. These TCRs come from an adult with an advanced solid tumor such as melanoma, head and neck, liver or kidney cancer. CDR3s include the opening cysteine and the closing phenylalanine or tryptophan. A D gene is named only where the DNA matches it firmly. Clone sizes are given selectively: once, few, many, or a class where the clone is expanded.

>.|.|TRBJ2-5|TRBV7-8
TGTGCCAGCAGCCCCCCTCCGGGGGTGGGGGAGACCCAGTACTTC
CASSPPPGVGETQYF
>.|once|TRBJ2-5|TRBV6-5
TGTGCCAGCAGGGGCCGGGGGCAAGAGACCCAGTACTTC
CASRGRGQETQYF
>.|.|TRBJ2-7|TRBV28
TGTGCCAGCAGTTTAGGGGGAGGCGCCCGAGCCTTCTACGAGCAGTACTTC
CASSLGGGARAFYEQYF
>TRBD1|.|TRBJ1-1|TRBV28
TGTGCCAGCAGTCTGCCCCAGGGGGCAGGCACTGAAGCTTTCTTT
CASSLPQGAGTEAFF
>.|.|TRBJ1-5|TRBV7-9
TGTGCCAGCGGACCCCCTCGGCAGCCCCAGCATTTT
CASGPPRQPQHF
>.|.|TRBJ2-6|TRBV28
TGTGCCAGCAGTTTGACCCGTAGGGCCAACGTCCTGACTTTC
CASSLTRRANVLTF
>.|.|TRBJ1-2|TRBV6-1
TGTGCCAGCAACGAGCCTGGCTATGGCTACACCTTC
CASNEPGYGYTF
>.|.|TRBJ1-2|TRBV28
TGTGCCAGCAGTTTAATGGTTCGGGGGGTCCTTGGCTACACCTTC
CASSLMVRGVLGYTF
>TRBD2|.|TRBJ2-1|TRBV6-1
TGTGCCAGCAGTAAAGCGGGAGGAGATTACAATGAGCAGTTCTTC
CASSKAGGDYNEQFF
>.|once|TRBJ2-1|TRBV5-6
TGTGCCAGCAGCCGGGACGGAGAGCAGTTCTTC
CASSRDGEQFF
>TRBD2|.|TRBJ2-1|TRBV4-1
TGCGCCAGCAGCCCTATTGGCGCGGGAGGTTCCAATGAGCAGTTCTTC
CASSPIGAGGSNEQFF
>.|.|TRBJ1-2|TRBV5-6
TGTGCCAGCAGATACGGGACAATCGACTACGGCTACACCTTC
CASRYGTIDYGYTF
>TRBD1|.|TRBJ2-7|TRBV28
TGTGCCAGCAGCTCCCAGGGGGTGGGGGAGCAGTACTTC
CASSSQGVGEQYF
>TRBD1|.|TRBJ2-7|TRBV2
TGTGCCAGCAGTGAAGACAGGGGGCGGTTCGAGCAGTACTTC
CASSEDRGRFEQYF
>TRBD1|.|TRBJ2-2|TRBV11-3
TGTGCCAGCGGACGACAGGGTGCCACCGGGGAGCTGTTTTTT
CASGRQGATGELFF
>TRBD1|.|TRBJ1-2|TRBV14
TGTGCCAGCAGCCGAGGACAGGAGAACTATGGCTACACCTTC
CASSRGQENYGYTF
>.|.|TRBJ2-3|TRBV5-1
TGCGCCAGCAGCTTGACTGGCGGGAGCACAGATACGCAGTATTTT
CASSLTGGSTDTQYF
>TRBD2|.|TRBJ2-1|TRBV5-4
TGTGCCAGCAGACCGGGACTAGCTAACAATGAGCAGTTCTTC
CASRPGLANNEQFF
>TRBD1|once|TRBJ2-1|TRBV28
TGTGCCAGCAGTTCCGGACAGGGGGCCTTACCCTCCTACAATGAGCAGTTCTTC
CASSSGQGALPSYNEQFF
>.|few|TRBJ2-7|TRBV18
TGTGCCAGCTCACCGACAGCCTACGAGCAGTACTTC
CASSPTAYEQYF
>.|.|TRBJ1-2|TRBV6-6
TGTGCCACTCACTCCTACAGGGAAGGCTACACCTTC
CATHSYREGYTF
>.|.|TRBJ2-6|TRBV7-8
TGTGCCAGCAGCACACCCTCCCCAGGGTCGGGGGCCAACGTCCTGACTTTC
CASSTPSPGSGANVLTF
>TRBD2|.|TRBJ2-1|TRBV7-8
TGTGCCAGCAGCCCGGGGGGGTCCAGCGGGATATACAATGAGCAGTTCTTC
CASSPGGSSGIYNEQFF
>TRBD1|.|TRBJ1-2|TRBV19
TGTGCCAGTAGCCCCCGGACAGGGGGCACTTGGCTTGGCTACACCTTC
CASSPRTGGTWLGYTF
>TRBD1|.|TRBJ1-5|TRBV18
TGTGCCAGCTCACCCACCCAGGGGGTAGATCAGCCCCAGCATTTT
CASSPTQGVDQPQHF
>.|.|TRBJ2-7|TRBV6-5
TGTGCCAGCAGTTACTCTTCAGGGGGGTCCTACGAGCAGTACTTC
CASSYSSGGSYEQYF
>TRBD1|.|TRBJ1-3|TRBV9
TGTGCCAGCAGCGCGACAGGGACTGGAAACACCATATATTTT
CASSATGTGNTIYF
>.|.|TRBJ2-1|TRBV28
TGTGCCAGCAGTCTCCACCCGATTACGGGTTATCGGGGTGAGCAGTTCTTC
CASSLHPITGYRGEQFF
>.|.|TRBJ2-2|TRBV5-1
TGCGCCAGCAGCTTGATGGGGGGACTGAACACCGGGGAGCTGTTTTTT
CASSLMGGLNTGELFF
>.|.|TRBJ2-5|TRBV5-4
TGTGCCACCAAAACCCTAGCGCTTGGGGAGACCCAGTACTTC
CATKTLALGETQYF
>.|.|TRBJ2-3|TRBV11-3
TGTGCCAGCAGCTTAGGTCCGCGGGGACCCACAGATACGCAGTATTTT
CASSLGPRGPTDTQYF
>TRBD2|.|TRBJ2-6|TRBV4-2
TGTGCCAGCAGCCACCCCGGGACTAGCGGCCCTAGCTCTGGGGCCAACGTCCTGACTTTC
CASSHPGTSGPSSGANVLTF
>TRBD2|.|TRBJ2-7|TRBV5-1
TGCGCCAGCAGCTTGGCTTCTAGCGGGAGCTCCTACGAGCAGTACTTC
CASSLASSGSSYEQYF
>.|.|TRBJ1-1|TRBV30
TGTGCCTGGAGTCCCCCCGGGGGAGCTTTCTTT
CAWSPPGGAFF
>.|few|TRBJ2-7|TRBV19
TGTGCACAAGACGAGCAGTACTTC
CAQDEQYF
>.|.|TRBJ2-7|TRBV6-5
TGTGCCAGCAGACAACAGGACCGCTCGGGTTACGAGCAGTACTTC
CASRQQDRSGYEQYF
>.|.|TRBJ2-5|TRBV7-2
TGTGCCAGCAGCTTCGGCGGGACCCAGTACTTC
CASSFGGTQYF
>TRBD1|few|TRBJ1-5|TRBV30
TGTGCCTGGACAGACAGGGGCGGCCAGCCCCAGCATTTT
CAWTDRGGQPQHF
>.|.|TRBJ1-1|TRBV28
TGTGCCAGCAGTTCCAACCCGGGGGGGGGCTCAAACACTGAAGCTTTCTTT
CASSSNPGGGSNTEAFF
>TRBD2|.|TRBJ2-3|TRBV29-1
TGCAGCGCTGACGGGCTAGCGGGCACAGATACGCAGTATTTT
CSADGLAGTDTQYF
>.|.|TRBJ2-5|TRBV7-2
TGTGCCAGCAGCTCAGCTCCTAGGGAGACCCAGTACTTC
CASSSAPRETQYF
>TRBD1|.|TRBJ1-5|TRBV27
TGTGCCAGCAGCCTGGGACAGTACAATCAGCCCCAGCATTTT
CASSLGQYNQPQHF
>.|.|TRBJ2-1|TRBV7-9
TGTGCCAGCAGCCCCCGGGGCCCTAGGGAGCAGTTCTTC
CASSPRGPREQFF
>.|.|TRBJ1-1|TRBV6-6
TGTGCCAGCAGTTACTCCGGGACTAACCAAGCTTTCTTT
CASSYSGTNQAFF
>TRBD1|.|TRBJ2-1|TRBV10-3
TGTGCCATCCCCTCTAATATCGACAGGGGGACCTACAATGAGCAGTTCTTC
CAIPSNIDRGTYNEQFF
>.|.|TRBJ2-4|TRBV2
TGTGCCAGCAGACCCGAGGGTTTAGCCAAAAACATTCAGTACTTC
CASRPEGLAKNIQYF
>.|.|TRBJ1-1|TRBV7-2
TGTGCCAGCAGCTCGGATGACAGGTCCGCTTTCTTT
CASSSDDRSAFF
>.|.|TRBJ2-7|TRBV7-6
TGTGCCAGCAGCTTAGGGTCCAAGGCAGGCGAGCAGTACTTC
CASSLGSKAGEQYF
>.|.|TRBJ2-3|TRBV21-1
TGTGCCAGCAGCGTTAGCAGCGGGAGGGGGGCAGATACGCAGTATTTT
CASSVSSGRGADTQYF
>.|.|TRBJ2-5|TRBV11-3
TGTGCCAGCAGCTTAGGGGCCCAACGGGGGGAGACCCAGTACTTC
CASSLGAQRGETQYF
>TRBD2|.|TRBJ2-1|TRBV10-2
TGCGCCAGCAGACTTAGCGGGAGTTCGGACAATGAGCAGTTCTTC
CASRLSGSSDNEQFF
>TRBD1|.|TRBJ2-3|TRBV11-1
TGTGCCAGCAGCCCAAACAGGGGTGGAGATACGCAGTATTTT
CASSPNRGGDTQYF
>.|.|TRBJ2-6|TRBV4-3
TGCGCCAGCAGCCAGACCTCTGGGGCCAACGTCCTGACTTTC
CASSQTSGANVLTF
>TRBD1|.|TRBJ2-2|TRBV5-4
TGTGCCAGCAGCCGGACAGGGACGAACACCGGGGAGCTGTTTTTT
CASSRTGTNTGELFF
>.|.|TRBJ1-5|TRBV4-3
TGCGCCAGCAGCCAGTACAGGGAACAGCCCCAGCATTTT
CASSQYREQPQHF
>.|.|TRBJ1-4|TRBV19
TGTGCCAGTAGTATACAGAGTGCAACTAATGAAAAACTGTTTTTT
CASSIQSATNEKLFF
>.|.|TRBJ2-1|TRBV11-2
TGTGCCAGCAGCTTAGATTTCAGCGCGACAGGTTCCTACAATGAGCAGTTCTTC
CASSLDFSATGSYNEQFF
>.|once|TRBJ1-2|TRBV28
TGTGCCAGCAGTCCCGATCCCCCCGGCTACACCTTC
CASSPDPPGYTF
>.|.|TRBJ1-1|TRBV30
TGTGCCTGGAGTGTTGGGGGTAGCACTGAAGCTTTCTTT
CAWSVGGSTEAFF
>TRBD2|.|TRBJ2-7|TRBV7-2
TGTGCCAGCAGCTTAAATAGCGGGAACTCCTACGAGCAGTACTTC
CASSLNSGNSYEQYF